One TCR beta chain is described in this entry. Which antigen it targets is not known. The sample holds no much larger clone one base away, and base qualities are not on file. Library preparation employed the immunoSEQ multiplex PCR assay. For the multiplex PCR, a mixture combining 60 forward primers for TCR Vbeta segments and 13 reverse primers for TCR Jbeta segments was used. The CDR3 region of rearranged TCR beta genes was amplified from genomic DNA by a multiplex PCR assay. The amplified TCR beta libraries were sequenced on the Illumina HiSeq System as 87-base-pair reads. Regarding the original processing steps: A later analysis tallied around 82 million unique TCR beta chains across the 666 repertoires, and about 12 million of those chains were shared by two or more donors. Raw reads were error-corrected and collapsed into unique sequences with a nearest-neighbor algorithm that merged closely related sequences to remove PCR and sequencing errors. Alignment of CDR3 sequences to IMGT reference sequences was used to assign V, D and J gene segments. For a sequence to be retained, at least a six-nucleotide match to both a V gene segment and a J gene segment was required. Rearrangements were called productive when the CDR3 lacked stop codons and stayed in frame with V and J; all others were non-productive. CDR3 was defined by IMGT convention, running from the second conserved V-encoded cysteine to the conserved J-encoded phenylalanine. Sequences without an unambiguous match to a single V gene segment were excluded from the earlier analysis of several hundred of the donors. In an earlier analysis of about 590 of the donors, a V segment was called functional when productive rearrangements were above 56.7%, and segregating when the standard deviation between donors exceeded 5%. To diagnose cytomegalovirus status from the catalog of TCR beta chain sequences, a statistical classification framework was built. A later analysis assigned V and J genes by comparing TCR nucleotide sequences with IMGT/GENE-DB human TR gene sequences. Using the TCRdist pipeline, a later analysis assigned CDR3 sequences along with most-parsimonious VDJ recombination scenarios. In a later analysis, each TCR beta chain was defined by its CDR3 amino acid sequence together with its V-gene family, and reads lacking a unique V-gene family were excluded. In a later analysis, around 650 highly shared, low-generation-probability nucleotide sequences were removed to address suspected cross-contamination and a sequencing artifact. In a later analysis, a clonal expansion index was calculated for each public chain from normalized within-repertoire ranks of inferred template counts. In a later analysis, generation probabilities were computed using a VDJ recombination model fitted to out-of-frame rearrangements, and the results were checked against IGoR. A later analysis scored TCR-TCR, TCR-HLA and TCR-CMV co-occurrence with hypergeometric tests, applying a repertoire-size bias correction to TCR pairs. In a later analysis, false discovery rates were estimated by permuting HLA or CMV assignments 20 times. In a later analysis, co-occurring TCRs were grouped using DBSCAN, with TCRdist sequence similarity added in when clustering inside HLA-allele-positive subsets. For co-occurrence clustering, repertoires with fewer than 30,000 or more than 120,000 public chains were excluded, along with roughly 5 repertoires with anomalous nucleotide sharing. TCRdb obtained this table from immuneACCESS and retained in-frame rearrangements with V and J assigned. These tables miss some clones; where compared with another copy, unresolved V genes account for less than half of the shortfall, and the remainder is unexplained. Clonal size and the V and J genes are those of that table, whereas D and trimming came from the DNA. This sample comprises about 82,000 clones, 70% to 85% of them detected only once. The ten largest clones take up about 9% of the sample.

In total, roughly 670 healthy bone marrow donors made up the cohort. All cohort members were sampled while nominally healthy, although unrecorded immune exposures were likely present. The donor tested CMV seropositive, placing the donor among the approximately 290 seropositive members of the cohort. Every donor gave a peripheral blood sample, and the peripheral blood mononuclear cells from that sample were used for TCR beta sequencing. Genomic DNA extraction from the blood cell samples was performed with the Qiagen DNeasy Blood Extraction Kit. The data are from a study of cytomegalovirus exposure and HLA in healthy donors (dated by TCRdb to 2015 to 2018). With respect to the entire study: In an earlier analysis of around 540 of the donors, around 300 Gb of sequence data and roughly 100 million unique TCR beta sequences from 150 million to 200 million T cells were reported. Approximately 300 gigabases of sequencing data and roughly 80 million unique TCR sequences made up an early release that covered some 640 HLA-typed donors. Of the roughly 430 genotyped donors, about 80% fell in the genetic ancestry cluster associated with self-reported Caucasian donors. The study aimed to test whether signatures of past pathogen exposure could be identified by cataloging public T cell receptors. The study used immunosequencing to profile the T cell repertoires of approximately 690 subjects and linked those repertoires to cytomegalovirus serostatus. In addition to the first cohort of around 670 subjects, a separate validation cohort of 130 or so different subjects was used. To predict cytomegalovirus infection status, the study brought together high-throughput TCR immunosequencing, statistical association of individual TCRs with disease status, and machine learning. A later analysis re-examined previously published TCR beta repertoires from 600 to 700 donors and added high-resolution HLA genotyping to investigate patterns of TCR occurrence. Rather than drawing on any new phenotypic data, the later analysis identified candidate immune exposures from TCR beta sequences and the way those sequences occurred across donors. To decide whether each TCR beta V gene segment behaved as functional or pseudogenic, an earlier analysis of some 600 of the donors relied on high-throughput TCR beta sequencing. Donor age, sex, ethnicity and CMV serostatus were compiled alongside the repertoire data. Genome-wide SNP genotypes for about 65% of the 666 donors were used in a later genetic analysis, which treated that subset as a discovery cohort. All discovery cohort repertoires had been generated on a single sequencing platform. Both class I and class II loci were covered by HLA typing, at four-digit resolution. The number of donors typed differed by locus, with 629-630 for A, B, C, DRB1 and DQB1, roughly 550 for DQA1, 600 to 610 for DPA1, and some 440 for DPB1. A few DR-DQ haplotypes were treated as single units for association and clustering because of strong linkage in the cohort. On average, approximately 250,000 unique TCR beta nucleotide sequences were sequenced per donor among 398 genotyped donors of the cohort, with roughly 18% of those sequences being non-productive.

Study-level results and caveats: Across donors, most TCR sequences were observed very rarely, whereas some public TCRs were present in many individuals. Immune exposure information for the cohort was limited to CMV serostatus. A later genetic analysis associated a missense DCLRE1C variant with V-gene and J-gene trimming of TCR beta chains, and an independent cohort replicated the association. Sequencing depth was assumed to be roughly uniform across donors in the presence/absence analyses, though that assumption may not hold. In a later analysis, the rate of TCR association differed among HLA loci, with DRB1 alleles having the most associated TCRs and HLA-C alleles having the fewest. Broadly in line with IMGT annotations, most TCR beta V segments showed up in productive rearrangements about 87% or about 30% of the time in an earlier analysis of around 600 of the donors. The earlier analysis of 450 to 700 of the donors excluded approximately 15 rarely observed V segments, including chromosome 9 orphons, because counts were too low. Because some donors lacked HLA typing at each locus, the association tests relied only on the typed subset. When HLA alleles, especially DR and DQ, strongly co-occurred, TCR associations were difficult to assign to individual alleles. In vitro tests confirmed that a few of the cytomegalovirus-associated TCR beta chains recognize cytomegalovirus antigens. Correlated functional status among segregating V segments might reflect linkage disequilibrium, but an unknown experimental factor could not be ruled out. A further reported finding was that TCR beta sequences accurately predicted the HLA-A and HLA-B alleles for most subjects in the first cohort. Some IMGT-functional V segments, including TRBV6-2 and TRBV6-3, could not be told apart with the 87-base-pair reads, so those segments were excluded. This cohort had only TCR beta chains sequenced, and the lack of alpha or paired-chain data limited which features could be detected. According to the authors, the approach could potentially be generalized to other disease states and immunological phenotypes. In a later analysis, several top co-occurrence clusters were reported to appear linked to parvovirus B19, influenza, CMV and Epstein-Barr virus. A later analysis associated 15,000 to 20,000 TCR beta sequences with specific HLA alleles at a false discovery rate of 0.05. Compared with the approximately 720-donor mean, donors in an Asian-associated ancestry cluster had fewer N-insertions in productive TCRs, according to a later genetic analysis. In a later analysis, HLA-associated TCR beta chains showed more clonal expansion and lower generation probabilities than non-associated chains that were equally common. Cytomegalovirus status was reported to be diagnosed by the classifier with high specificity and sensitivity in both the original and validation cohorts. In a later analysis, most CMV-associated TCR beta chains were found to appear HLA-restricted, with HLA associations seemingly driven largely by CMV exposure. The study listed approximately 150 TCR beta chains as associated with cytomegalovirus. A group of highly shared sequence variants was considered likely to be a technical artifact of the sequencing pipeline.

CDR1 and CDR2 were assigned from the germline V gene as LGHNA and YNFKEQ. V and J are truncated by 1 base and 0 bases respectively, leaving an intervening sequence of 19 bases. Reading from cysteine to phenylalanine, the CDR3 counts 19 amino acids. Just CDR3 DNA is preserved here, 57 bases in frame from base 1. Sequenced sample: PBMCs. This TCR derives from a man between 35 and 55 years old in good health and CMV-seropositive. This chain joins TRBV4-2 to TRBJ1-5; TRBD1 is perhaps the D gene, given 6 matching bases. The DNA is TGTGCCAGCAGCCAAGGAGGCAGGGGTCCCAATTATAGCAATCAGCCCCAGCATTTT. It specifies CASSQGGRGPNYSNQPQHF.